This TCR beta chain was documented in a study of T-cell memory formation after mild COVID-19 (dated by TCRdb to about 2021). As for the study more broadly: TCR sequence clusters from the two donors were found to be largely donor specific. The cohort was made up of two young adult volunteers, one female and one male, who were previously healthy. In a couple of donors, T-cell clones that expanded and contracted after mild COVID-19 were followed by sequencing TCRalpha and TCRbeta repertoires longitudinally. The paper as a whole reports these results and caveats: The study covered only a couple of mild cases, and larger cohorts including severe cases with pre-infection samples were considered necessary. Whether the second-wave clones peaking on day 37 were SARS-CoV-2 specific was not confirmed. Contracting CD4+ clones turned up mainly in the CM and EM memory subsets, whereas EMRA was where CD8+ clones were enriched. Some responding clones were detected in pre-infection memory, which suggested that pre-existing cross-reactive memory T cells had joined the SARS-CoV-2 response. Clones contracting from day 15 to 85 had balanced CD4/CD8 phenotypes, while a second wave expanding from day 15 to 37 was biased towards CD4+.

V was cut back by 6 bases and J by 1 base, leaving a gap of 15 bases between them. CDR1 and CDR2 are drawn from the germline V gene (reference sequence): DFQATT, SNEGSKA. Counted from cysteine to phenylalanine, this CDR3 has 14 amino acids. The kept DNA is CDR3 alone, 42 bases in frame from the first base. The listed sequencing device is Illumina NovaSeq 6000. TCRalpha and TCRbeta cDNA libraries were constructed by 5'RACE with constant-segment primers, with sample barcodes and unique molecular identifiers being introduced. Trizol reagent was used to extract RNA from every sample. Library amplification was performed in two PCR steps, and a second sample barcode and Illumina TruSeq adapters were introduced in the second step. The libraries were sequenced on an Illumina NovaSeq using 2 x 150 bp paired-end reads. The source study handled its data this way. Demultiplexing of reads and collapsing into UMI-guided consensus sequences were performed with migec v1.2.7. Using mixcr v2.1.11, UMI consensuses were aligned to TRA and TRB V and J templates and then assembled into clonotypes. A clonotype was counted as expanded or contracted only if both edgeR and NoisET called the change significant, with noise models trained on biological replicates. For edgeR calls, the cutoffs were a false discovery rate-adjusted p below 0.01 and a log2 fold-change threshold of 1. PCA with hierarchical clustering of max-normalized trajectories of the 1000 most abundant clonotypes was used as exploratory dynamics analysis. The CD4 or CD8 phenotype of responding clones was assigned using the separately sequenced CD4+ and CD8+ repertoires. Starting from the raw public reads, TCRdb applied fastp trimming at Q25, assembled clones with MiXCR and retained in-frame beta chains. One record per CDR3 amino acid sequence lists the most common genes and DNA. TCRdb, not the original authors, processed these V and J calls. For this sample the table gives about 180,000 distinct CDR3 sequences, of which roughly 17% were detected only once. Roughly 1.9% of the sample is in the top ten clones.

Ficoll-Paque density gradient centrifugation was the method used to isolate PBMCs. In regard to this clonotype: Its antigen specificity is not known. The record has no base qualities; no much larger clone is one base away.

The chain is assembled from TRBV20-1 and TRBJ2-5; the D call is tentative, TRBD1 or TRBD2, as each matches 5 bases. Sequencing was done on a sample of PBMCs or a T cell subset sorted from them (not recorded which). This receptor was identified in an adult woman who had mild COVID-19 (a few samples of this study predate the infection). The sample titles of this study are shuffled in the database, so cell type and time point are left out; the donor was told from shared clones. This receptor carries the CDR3 CSAEDLRGQETQYF. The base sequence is TGCAGTGCGGAGGACTTGAGGGGCCAAGAGACCCAGTACTTC.